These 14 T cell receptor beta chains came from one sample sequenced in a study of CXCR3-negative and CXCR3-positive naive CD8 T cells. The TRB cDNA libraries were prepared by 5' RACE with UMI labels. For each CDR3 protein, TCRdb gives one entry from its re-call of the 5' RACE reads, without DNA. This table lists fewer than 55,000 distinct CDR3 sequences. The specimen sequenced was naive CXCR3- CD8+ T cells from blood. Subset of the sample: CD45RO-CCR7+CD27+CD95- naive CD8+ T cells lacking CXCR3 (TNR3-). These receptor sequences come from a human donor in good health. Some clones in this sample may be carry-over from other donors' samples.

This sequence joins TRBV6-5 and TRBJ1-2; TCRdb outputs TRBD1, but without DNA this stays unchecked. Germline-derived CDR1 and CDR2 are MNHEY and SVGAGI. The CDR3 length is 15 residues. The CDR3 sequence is CASTPTTNRDYGYTF.

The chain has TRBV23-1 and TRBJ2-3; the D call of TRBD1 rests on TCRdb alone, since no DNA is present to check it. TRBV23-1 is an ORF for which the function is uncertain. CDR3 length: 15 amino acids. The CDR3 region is CASRDGQGHTDTQYF.

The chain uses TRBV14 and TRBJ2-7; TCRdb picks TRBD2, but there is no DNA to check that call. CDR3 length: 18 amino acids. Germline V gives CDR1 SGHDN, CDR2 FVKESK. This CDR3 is CASSHRTSGSSSSYEQYF. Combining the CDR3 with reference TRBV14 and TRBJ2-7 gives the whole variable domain EAGVTQFPSHSVIEKGQTVTLRCDPISGHDNLYWYRRVMGKEIKFLLHFVKESKQDESGMPNNRFLAERTGGTYSTLKVQPAELEDSGVYFCASSHRTSGSSSSYEQYFGPGTRLTVT.

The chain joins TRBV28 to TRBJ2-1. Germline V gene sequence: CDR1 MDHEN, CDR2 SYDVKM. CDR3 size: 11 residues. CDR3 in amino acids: CASSLASEQFF.

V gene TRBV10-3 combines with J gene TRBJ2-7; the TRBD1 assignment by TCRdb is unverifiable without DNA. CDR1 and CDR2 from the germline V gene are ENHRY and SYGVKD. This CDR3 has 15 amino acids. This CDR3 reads CAISEFRDSAYEQYF.

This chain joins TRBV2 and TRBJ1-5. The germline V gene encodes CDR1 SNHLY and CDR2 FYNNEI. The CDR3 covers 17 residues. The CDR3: CASSPTAGGPSNQPQHF.

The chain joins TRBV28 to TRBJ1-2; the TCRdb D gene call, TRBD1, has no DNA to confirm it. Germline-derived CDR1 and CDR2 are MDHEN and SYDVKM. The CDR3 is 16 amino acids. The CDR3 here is CASSPWLGGRGYGYTF.

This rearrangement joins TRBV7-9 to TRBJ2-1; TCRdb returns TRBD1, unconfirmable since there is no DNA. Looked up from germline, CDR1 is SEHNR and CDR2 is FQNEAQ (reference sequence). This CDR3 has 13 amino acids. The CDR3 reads CASSFPGSGEQFF.

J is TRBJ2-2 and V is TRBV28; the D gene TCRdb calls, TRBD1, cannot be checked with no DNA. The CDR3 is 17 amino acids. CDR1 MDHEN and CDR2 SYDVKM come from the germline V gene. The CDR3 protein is CASSPPPGRGLTGELFF.

CDR3 region: CASRDRQGPSQETQYF. The chain employs TRBV13 and TRBJ2-5; TCRdb lists TRBD1, though no DNA is available to test this call. The CDR3 runs to 16 residues. Germline CDR1 and CDR2: PRHDT and FYEKMQ (reference sequence).

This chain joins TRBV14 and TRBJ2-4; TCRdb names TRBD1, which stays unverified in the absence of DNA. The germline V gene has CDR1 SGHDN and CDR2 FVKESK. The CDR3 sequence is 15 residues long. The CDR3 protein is CASSSALDSKNIQYF.

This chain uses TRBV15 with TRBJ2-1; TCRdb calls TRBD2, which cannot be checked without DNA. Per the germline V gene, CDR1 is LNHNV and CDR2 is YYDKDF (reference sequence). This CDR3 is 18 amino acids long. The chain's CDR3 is CATSRDRVAGGPPNEQFF.

The CDR3 spells CATSSPGTLPPGELFF. J is TRBJ2-2 and V is TRBV15; the TRBD1 assignment by TCRdb is unverifiable without DNA. CDR3 length: 16 residues. Germline V gene lookup returns CDR1 LNHNV and CDR2 YYDKDF (reference sequence). The full variable domain, completed using reference TRBV15 and TRBJ2-2, is DAMVIQNPRYQVTQFGKPVTLSCSQTLNHNVMYWYQQKSSQAPKLLFHYYDKDFNNEADTPDNFQSRRPNTSFCFLDIRSPGLGDTAMYLCATSSPGTLPPGELFFGEGSRLTVL.

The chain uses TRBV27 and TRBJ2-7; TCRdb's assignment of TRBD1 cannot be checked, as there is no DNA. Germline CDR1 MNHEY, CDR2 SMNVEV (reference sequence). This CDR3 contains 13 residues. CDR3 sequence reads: CASSSEQGREQYF.